This note documents a single T cell receptor (beta chain) sequence. The individuals used as controls were healthy donors who had been matched for both age and sex. This CDR3 has 17 residues. The junction had 14 bases not matched to a gene; V was cut back by 4 bases and J by 4 bases. Germline lookup yields CDR1 DFQATT and CDR2 SNEGSKA (reference sequence). The data belong to a study of CD8 T cells in Susac syndrome. RNA, at about 0.45 to 1 ug, was reverse transcribed with random hexamers. TCRdb reprocessed the immunoSEQ multiplex PCR reads via MiXCR and lists one record per CDR3 protein. The table includes some 150,000 distinct CDR3 sequences, approximately 95% detected once.

The source of this sequence is a human donor in good health. What was sequenced was CD4+ T cells from PBMCs. V gene TRBV20-1 combines with J gene TRBJ2-1, with 9 bases identical to TRBD2. The CDR3 DNA sequence: TGCAGTGCTACCCTCCCCCTCGGACTAGCGAGATACAATGAGCAGTTCTTC. It codes for CSATLPLGLARYNEQFF.